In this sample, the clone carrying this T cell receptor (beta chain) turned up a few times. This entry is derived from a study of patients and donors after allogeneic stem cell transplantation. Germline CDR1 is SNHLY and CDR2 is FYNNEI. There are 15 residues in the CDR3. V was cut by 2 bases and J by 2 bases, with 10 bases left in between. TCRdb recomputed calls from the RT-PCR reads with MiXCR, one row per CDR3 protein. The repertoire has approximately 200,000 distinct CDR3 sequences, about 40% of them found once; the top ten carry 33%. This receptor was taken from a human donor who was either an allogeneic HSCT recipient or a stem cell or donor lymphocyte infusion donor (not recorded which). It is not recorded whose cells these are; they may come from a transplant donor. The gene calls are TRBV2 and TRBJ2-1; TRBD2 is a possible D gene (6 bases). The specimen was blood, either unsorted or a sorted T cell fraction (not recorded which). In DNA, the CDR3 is TGTGCCAGCAGTGAAACCGGGAGCCCCTACAATGAGCAGTTCTTC. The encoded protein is CASSETGSPYNEQFF.